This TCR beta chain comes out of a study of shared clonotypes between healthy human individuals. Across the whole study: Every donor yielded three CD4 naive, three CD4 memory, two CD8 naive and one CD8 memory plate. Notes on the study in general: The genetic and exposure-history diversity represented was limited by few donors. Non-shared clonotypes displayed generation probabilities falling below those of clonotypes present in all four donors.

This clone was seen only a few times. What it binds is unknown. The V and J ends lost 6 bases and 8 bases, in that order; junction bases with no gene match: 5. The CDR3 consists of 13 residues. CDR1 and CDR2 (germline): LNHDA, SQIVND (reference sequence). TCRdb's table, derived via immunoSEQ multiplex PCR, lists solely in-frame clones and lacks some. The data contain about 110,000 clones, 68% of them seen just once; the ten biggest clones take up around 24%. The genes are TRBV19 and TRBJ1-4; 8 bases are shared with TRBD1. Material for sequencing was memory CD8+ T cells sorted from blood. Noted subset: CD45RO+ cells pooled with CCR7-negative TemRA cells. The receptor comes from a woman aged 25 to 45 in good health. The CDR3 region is CASSTRQGEKLFF. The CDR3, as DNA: TGTGCCAGTAGCACCCGACAGGGGGAAAAACTGTTTTTT.